This TCR beta chain was profiled in a study of T cell changes during pregnancy in multiple sclerosis. With V trimmed by 4 bases and J by 6 bases, 6 bases remained unmatched. CDR3 length: 14 amino acids. Germline V gene sequence: CDR1 MGHRA, CDR2 YSYEKL. Repertoires were generated with immunoSEQ multiplex PCR, while TCRdb's copy carries only in-frame clones and drops some. The repertoire holds some 60,000 clones, with under 95% as singletons. The sample in question was peripheral blood, obtained after pregnancy. This TCR was sampled from a female donor in good health, enrolled as a control in a pregnancy study. The rearrangement uses TRBV4-1 and TRBJ2-7, with 10 positions matching TRBD1. The DNA of the CDR3 is TGCGCCAGCAGCCTGACAGGGGGCCCCATCGAGCAGTACTTC. It is translated as CASSLTGGPIEQYF.